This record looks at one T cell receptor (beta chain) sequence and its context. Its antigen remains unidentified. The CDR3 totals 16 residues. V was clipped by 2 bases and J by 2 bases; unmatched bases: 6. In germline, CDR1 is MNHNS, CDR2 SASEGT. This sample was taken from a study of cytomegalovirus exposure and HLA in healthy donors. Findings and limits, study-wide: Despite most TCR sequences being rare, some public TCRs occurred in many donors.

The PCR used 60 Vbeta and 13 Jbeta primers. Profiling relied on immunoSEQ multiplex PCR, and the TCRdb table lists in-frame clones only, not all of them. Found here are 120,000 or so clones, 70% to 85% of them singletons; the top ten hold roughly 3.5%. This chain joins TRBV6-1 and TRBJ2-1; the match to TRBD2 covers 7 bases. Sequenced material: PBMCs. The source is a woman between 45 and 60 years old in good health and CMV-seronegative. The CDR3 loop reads CASSETWLAAYNEQFF. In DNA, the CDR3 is TGTGCCAGCAGTGAAACGTGGCTAGCGGCCTACAATGAGCAGTTCTTC.